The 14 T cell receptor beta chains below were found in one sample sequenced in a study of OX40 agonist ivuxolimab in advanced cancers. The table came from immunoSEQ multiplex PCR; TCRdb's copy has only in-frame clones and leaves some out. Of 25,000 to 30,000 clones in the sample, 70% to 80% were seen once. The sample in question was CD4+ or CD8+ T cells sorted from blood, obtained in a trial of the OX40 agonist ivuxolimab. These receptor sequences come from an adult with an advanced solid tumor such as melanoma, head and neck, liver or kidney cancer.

CDR3 amino acids: CASSLTSGGPNTQYF. For the CDR3, the DNA is TGTGCCAGTAGTCTGACTAGCGGGGGGCCAAATACGCAGTATTTT. The chain links TRBV19 to TRBJ2-3; TRBD2 aligns across 13 bases. V lost 5 bases, J lost 7 bases, and 6 bases stayed unmatched. This CDR3 contains 15 residues. Germline-derived CDR1 and CDR2 are LNHDA and SQIVND (reference sequence).

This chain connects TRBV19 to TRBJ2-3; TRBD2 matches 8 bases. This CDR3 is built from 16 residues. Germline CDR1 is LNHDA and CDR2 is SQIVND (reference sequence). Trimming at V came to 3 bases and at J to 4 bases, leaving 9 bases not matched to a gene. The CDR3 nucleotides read TGTGCCAGTAGTATGGGAGCGGGGGACTATCCAGATACGCAGTATTTT. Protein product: CASSMGAGDYPDTQYF. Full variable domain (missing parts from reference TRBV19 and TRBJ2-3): DGGITQSPKYLFRKEGQNVTLSCEQNLNHDAMYWYRQDPGQGLRLIYYSQIVNDFQKGDIAEGYSVSREKKESFPLTVTSAQKNPTAFYLCASSMGAGDYPDTQYFGPGTRLTVL.

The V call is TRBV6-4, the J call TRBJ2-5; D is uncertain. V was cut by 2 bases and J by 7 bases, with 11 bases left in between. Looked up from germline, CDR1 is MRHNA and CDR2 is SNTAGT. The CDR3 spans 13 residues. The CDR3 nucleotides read TGTGCCAGCAGTGACGGGTTCTCGGGGACCCAGTACTTC. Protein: CASSDGFSGTQYF.

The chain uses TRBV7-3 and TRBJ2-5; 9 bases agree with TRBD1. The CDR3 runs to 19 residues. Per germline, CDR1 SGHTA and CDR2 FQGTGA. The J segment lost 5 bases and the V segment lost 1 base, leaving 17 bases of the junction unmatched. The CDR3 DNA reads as TGTGCCAGCAGCTTAATGAGGAGGACAGGGGAAGAGGGGAAGGAGACCCAGTACTTC. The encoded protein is CASSLMRRTGEEGKETQYF. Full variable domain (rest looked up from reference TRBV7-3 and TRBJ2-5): GAGVSQTPSNKVTEKGKYVELRCDPISGHTALYWYRQSLGQGPEFLIYFQGTGAADDSGLPNDRFFAVRPEGSVSTLKIQRTERGDSAVYLCASSLMRRTGEEGKETQYFGPGTRLLVL.

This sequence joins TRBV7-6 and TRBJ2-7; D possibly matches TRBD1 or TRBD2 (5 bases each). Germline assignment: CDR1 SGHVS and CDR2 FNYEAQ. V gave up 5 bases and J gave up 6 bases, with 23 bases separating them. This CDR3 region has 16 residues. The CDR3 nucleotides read TGTGCCAGCAGCGAAAGCCCGAGGGCAGGGTCTATCGAGCAGTACTTC. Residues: CASSESPRAGSIEQYF. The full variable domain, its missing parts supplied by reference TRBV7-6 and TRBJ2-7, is GAGVSQSPRYKVTKRGQDVALRCDPISGHVSLYWYRQALGQGPEFLTYFNYEAQQDKSGLPNDRFSAERPEGSISTLTIQRTEQRDSAMYRCASSESPRAGSIEQYFGPGTRLTVT.

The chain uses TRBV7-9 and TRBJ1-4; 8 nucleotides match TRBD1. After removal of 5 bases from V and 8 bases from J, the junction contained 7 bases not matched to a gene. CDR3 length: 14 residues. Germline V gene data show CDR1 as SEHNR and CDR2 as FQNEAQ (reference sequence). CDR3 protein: CASSQTGVGEKLFF. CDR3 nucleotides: TGTGCCAGCAGCCAGACAGGGGTGGGGGAAAAACTGTTTTTT.

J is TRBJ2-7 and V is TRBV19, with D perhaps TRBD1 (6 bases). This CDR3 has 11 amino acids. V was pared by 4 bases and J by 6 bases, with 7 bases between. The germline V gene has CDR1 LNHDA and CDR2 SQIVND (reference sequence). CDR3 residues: CASSTGVEQYF. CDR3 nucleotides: TGTGCCAGTAGTACAGGGGTCGAGCAGTACTTC.

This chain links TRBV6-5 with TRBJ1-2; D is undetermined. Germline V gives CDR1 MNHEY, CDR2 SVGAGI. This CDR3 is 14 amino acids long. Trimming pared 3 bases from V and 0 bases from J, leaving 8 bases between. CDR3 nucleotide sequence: TGTGCCAGCAGTTATGGCTATGCTAACTATGGCTACACCTTC. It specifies CASSYGYANYGYTF.

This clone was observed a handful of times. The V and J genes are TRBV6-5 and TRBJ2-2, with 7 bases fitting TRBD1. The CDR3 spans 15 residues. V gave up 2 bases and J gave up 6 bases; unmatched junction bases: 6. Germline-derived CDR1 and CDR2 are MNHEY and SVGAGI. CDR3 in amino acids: CASSYQGGGSGELFF. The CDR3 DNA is TGTGCCAGCAGTTACCAAGGGGGCGGATCCGGGGAGCTGTTTTTT.

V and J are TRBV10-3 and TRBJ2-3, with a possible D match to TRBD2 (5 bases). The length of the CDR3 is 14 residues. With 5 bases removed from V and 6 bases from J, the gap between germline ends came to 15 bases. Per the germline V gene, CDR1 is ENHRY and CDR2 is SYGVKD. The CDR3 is CAISIFGELDTQYF. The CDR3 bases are TGTGCCATCAGTATCTTCGGGGAGTTGGATACGCAGTATTTT.

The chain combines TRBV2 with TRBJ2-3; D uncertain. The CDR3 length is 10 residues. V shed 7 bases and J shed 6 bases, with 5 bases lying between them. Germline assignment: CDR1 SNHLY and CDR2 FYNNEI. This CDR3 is CASNRDTQYF. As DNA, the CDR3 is TGTGCCAGCAATCGGGATACGCAGTATTTT. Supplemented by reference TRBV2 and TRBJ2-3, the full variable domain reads EPEVTQTPSHQVTQMGQEVILRCVPISNHLYFYWYRQILGQKVEFLVSFYNNEISEKSEIFDDQFSVERPDGSNFTLKIRSTKLEDSAMYFCASNRDTQYFGPGTRLTVL.

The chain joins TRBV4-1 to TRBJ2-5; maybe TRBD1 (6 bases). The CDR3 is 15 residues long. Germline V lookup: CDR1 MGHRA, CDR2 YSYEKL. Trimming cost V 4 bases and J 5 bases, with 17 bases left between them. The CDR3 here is CASSPSSGDGETQYF. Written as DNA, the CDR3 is TGCGCCAGCAGCCCCTCGTCAGGGGACGGGGAGACCCAGTACTTC.

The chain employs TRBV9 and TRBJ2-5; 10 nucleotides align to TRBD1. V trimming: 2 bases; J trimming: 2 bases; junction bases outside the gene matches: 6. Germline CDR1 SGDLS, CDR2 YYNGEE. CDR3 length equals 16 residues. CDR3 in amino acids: CASSVADRGWQETQYF. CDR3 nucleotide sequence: TGTGCCAGCAGCGTGGCGGACAGGGGGTGGCAAGAGACCCAGTACTTC.

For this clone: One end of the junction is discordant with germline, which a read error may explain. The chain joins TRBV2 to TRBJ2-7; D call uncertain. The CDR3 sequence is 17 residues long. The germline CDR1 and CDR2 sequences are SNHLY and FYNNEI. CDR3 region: CARSVLSRSVRAYEQYF. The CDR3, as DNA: TGTGCCAGAAGTGTCCTCTCCCGATCAGTTCGGGCCTACGAGCAGTACTTC.